This T cell receptor beta chain was sequenced in a study of shared clonotypes between healthy human individuals. The assay was carried out at the deep level. Data came from immunoSEQ multiplex PCR; TCRdb stores just in-frame clones and leaves some out. Of about 2.4 million clones in the sample, roughly 92% were seen once. On this clone: Its antigen is unidentified.

Germline trimming cut 3 bases from V and 3 bases from J; bases unmatched to any gene: 2. Germline V gene data show CDR1 as SGHNT and CDR2 as YYREEE (reference sequence). The CDR3 covers 13 residues. Study-wide findings and caveats: Rarefaction showed sorted-subset sequencing was incomplete despite large depth. Some clonotypes were shared by all four sorted-subset donors, while others were not shared. The non-shared ones had lower generation probabilities than the shared ones.

CD4+ cells were split into CD45RA+ naive and CD45RA-negative memory subsets. The rearrangement uses TRBV5-4 and TRBJ2-7; 8 positions match TRBD2. This clonotype was sampled from a man aged 18 to 30 in good health. The source material was naive CD4+ T cells sorted from blood. This sample's subset: CD45RA+ positively selected. The CDR3 DNA follows: TGTGCCAGCAGCTATGCGGGGGGCTACGAGCAGTACTTC. It yields the protein CASSYAGGYEQYF.